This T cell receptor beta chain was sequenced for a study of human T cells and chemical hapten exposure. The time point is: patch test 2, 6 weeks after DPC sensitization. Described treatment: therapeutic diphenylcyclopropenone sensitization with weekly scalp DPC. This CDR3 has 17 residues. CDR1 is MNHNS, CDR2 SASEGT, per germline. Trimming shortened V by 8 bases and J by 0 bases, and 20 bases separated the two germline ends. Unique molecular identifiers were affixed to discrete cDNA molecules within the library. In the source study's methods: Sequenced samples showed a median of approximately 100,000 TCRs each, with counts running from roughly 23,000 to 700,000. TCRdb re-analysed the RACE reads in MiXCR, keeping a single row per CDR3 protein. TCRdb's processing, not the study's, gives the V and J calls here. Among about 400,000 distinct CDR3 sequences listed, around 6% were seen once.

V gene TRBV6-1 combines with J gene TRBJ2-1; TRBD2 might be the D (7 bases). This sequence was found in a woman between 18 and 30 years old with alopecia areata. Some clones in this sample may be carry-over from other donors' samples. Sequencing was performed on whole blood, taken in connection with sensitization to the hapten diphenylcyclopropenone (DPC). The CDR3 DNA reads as TGTGCCAGCGCCCCGGTGACGGGGGGCCACTCCTACAATGAGCAGTTCTTC. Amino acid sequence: CASAPVTGGHSYNEQFF.